Shown below are 9 T cell receptor beta chains from a single sample sequenced in a study of beta chain features in type 1 diabetes (dated by TCRdb to the late 2010s). Libraries came from the immunoSEQ multiplex PCR assay. The entire amount of isolated RNA was reverse transcribed using the High Capacity cDNA Reverse Transcription Kit, so the sequenced TCRB transcripts were expressed ones. TCRdb obtained this table from immuneACCESS and retained in-frame rearrangements with V and J assigned. These tables miss some clones; where compared with another copy, unresolved V genes account for less than half of the shortfall, and the remainder is unexplained. Counted in this sample were about 19,000 clones; about 53% of them appeared once. Jointly, the top ten make up about 0.43% of the sample. The sequenced sample consisted of stem cell memory CD4+ T cells from blood. The sample's cell subset or site, from its label and the paper: stem cell-like memory CD4+ T cells. The receptors come from a man between 18 and 29 years old in good health.

The chain recombines TRBV7-2 with TRBJ2-7, with 10 bases fitting TRBD2. After removal of 7 bases from V and 5 bases from J, the junction contained 11 bases not matched to a gene. This CDR3 comprises 15 residues. CDR1 SGHTA and CDR2 FQGNSA come from the germline V gene. The CDR3 DNA reads TGTGCCAGCACTAATTCCGGGACTAGCGTGGACGAGCAGTACTTC. Encoded protein: CASTNSGTSVDEQYF.

The gene calls are TRBV7-9 and TRBJ1-5; 12 bases fit TRBD1. Germline V gives CDR1 SEHNR, CDR2 FQNEAQ (reference sequence). The junction had 13 bases not matched to a gene; V was cut back by 5 bases and J by 2 bases. CDR3 length: 19 residues. The CDR3 protein is CASSRFPGQGALGNQPQHF. In DNA, the CDR3 is TGTGCCAGCAGCCGCTTCCCGGGACAGGGGGCTTTGGGCAATCAGCCCCAGCATTTT.

The chain joins TRBV2 to TRBJ1-6, with TRBD1 matching over 7 bases. The ends lost 3 bases at V and 7 bases at J; junction bases unmatched: 3. CDR1 and CDR2 (germline): SNHLY, FYNNEI. The CDR3 spans 14 residues. CDR3 in amino acids: CASSDRGQNSPLHF. CDR3 nucleotide sequence: TGTGCCAGCAGTGATAGGGGACAGAATTCACCCCTCCACTTT.

This clone was detected only a few times. The DNA of the CDR3 is TGTGCCAGCAGACGCCGGACTAGCGGGAGTGAGACCCAGTACTTC. Amino acid sequence: CASRRRTSGSETQYF. This rearrangement joins TRBV28 to TRBJ2-5; 13 positions match TRBD2. Per the germline V gene, CDR1 is MDHEN and CDR2 is SYDVKM. The CDR3 is 15 amino acids. The J segment lost 5 bases and the V segment lost 6 bases, leaving 6 bases of the junction unmatched.

The gene calls are TRBV29-1 and TRBJ2-5; TRBD1 agrees at 7 bases. The ends lost 4 bases at V and 4 bases at J; junction bases unmatched: 3. CDR1 is SQVTM and CDR2 is ANQGSEA in the germline V gene. The CDR3 loop spans 12 amino acids. As DNA, the CDR3 is TGCAGCGTTGGACAGGGCGGAGAGACCCAGTACTTC. Amino acids: CSVGQGGETQYF. Combining the CDR3 with reference TRBV29-1 and TRBJ2-5 gives the whole variable domain SAVISQKPSRDICQRGTSLTIQCQVDSQVTMMFWYRQQPGQSLTLIATANQGSEATYESGFVIDKFPISRPNLTFSTLTVSNMSPEDSSIYLCSVGQGGETQYFGPGTRLLVL.

The J gene is TRBJ1-5, the V gene TRBV7-2; no definite D call. Germline assignment: CDR1 SGHTA and CDR2 FQGNSA. Trimming cost V 3 bases and J 0 bases, with 9 bases left between them. The CDR3 runs to 15 residues. The CDR3 coding sequence is TGTGCCAGCAGCTTCATGAGGCATAGCAATCAGCCCCAGCATTTT. This encodes CASSFMRHSNQPQHF.

This chain links TRBV13 with TRBJ2-5; D remains ambiguous. V lost 2 bases, J lost 3 bases, and 4 bases lay in between. In germline, CDR1 is PRHDT, CDR2 FYEKMQ (reference sequence). This CDR3 is built from 12 residues. The CDR3 DNA reads as TGTGCCAGCAGCTTATTAGAAGAGACCCAGTACTTC. Encoded protein: CASSLLEETQYF.

The V gene is TRBV5-1, the J gene TRBJ1-1; D is possibly TRBD1 (6 bases). CDR1 SGHRS and CDR2 YFSETQ come from the germline V gene. The CDR3 runs 16 residues. V was cut by 7 bases and J by 0 bases, with 19 bases left in between. CDR3 sequence reads: CASDPTGLHMNTEAFF. DNA for the CDR3: TGCGCCAGCGACCCTACAGGGCTCCACATGAACACTGAAGCTTTCTTT.

This clone turned up a few times. The chain carries TRBV19 and TRBJ2-1; weak D call: TRBD1 (5 bases). There are 13 residues in the CDR3. With 2 bases removed from V and 6 bases from J, the gap between germline ends came to 8 bases. The V gene's germline CDR1 is LNHDA and CDR2 SQIVND (reference sequence). In DNA, the CDR3 is TGTGCCAGTAGTATACAGGGTCGCAATGAGCAGTTCTTC. Protein: CASSIQGRNEQFF.